These 8 T cell receptor beta chains were all obtained from the same sample, sequenced in a study of blood T cell repertoires in COVID-19. Some clones are missing from TCRdb's copy, which holds only in-frame ones; the method was immunoSEQ multiplex PCR. The sample lists approximately 300,000 clones, about 82% occurring once. What was sequenced was peripheral blood. The receptor set was obtained from a woman aged 45-65 years with active or convalescent COVID-19.

This clone turned up a few times. This rearrangement joins TRBV3-1 (or the pseudogene TRBV3-2) to TRBJ2-2; D not resolved. Germline lookup yields CDR1 LGHDT and CDR2 YNNKEL (reference sequence). The CDR3 contains 15 residues. Between the trimmed V and J ends, which lost 1 base and 4 bases, there was a span of 10 bases. The CDR3: CASSQVESGTGELFF. In nucleotides, the CDR3 is TGTGCCAGCAGCCAAGTAGAGTCGGGCACCGGGGAGCTGTTTTTT.

V is TRBV27 and J is TRBJ1-2; 8 nucleotides agree with TRBD1. Trimming took 4 bases from V and 4 from J; bases not matched to a gene: 8. This CDR3 contains 15 residues. Germline V gene sequence: CDR1 MNHEY, CDR2 SMNVEV (reference sequence). The CDR3 protein is CASSSRDRPSYGYTF. In nucleotides, the CDR3 is TGTGCCAGCAGTTCTCGGGACAGGCCCAGCTATGGCTACACCTTC.

The chain joins TRBV5-4 to TRBJ2-2; 10 nucleotides align to TRBD1. The CDR3 covers 15 residues. The germline V gene encodes CDR1 SGHNT and CDR2 YYREEE (reference sequence). Trimming cost V 4 bases and J 7 bases; bases outside gene matches: 7. CDR3 sequence: CASSNDRGQGGELFF. CDR3 nucleotide sequence: TGTGCCAGCAGCAACGACAGGGGGCAAGGCGGGGAGCTGTTTTTT.

The V gene is TRBV28, the J gene TRBJ1-2, with D possibly being TRBD1 (5 bases). V was pared by 5 bases and J by 8 bases, with 15 bases between. This CDR3 has 13 residues. CDR1 MDHEN and CDR2 SYDVKM come from the germline V gene. The CDR3 nucleotides are TGTGCCAGCAGTCCCCTTTCAGGGTCGGGCTACACCTTC. Translation gives CASSPLSGSGYTF.

This chain connects TRBV27 to TRBJ2-1; 14 nucleotides align to TRBD2. Germline V lookup: CDR1 MNHEY, CDR2 SMNVEV (reference sequence). This CDR3 has 16 residues. The ends lost 10 bases at V and 5 bases at J; junction bases unmatched: 10. CDR3 nucleotides: TGTGCCACCCACTCGGGGACTAGCGGGAGAGACAATGAGCAGTTCTTC. Protein product: CATHSGTSGRDNEQFF.

The CDR3 nucleotides read TGTGCCAGTAGGCCTGACAGGGTTTCACATCAGCCCCAGCATTTT. It translates to CASRPDRVSHQPQHF. V and J are TRBV19 and TRBJ1-5; TRBD1 agrees at 7 bases. The junction had 10 bases not matched to a gene; V was cut back by 6 bases and J by 5 bases. The CDR3 is 15 amino acids. Germline CDR1 LNHDA, CDR2 SQIVND (reference sequence).

This chain links TRBV30 with TRBJ2-5; D remains ambiguous. Germline CDR1 GTSNPN, CDR2 SVGIG (reference sequence). The V end lost 2 bases, the J end lost 6 bases, and 7 bases lay between the germline ends. The CDR3 covers 11 residues. CDR3 nucleotides: TGTGCCTGGAGTTACATCAAGACCCAGTACTTC. This gives the protein CAWSYIKTQYF. The complete variable domain, with remaining parts taken from reference TRBV30 and TRBJ2-5, reads SQTIHQWPATLVQPVGSPLSLECTVEGTSNPNLYWYRQAAGRGLQLLFYSVGIGQISSEVPQNLSASRPQDRQFILSSKKLLLSDSGFYLCAWSYIKTQYFGPGTRLLVL.

J is TRBJ2-1 and V is TRBV7-3; the match to TRBD2 covers 7 bases. Losses at the gene ends were 5 bases for V and 8 bases for J; bases not matched to a gene: 9. The CDR3 has 14 residues. Germline lookup yields CDR1 SGHTA and CDR2 FQGTGA. The chain's CDR3 is CASSPIPRGDEQFF. The CDR3 DNA reads TGTGCCAGCAGCCCAATCCCCCGGGGGGATGAGCAGTTCTTC.